Included here is one TCR beta chain sequence, with context. The data were obtained in a study of blood T cell repertoires in COVID-19. Study-wide context: Whether acute or convalescent, the COVID-19 samples came from the United States, Italy and Spain. T cells, B-cell-depleted T cells, or PBMCs provided the cDNA or gDNA that served as material.

In the authors' workflow: It was from reference gene primer amplification that nucleated cell counts were estimated. Data came from immunoSEQ multiplex PCR; TCRdb stores just in-frame clones and leaves some out. V, J and clone size are those of that table, while D and trimming were read from the DNA. This sample has about 190,000 clones, with approximately 91% found just once. The CDR3 is 14 residues long. Germline-derived CDR1 and CDR2 are SGHRS and YFSETQ. V was trimmed by 0 bases and J by 1 base, leaving 8 bases between them. The V gene is TRBV5-1, the J gene TRBJ2-7; the D is unclear. The TCR was taken from a man between 65 and 85 years old with active or convalescent COVID-19. Sequencing was carried out using peripheral blood. CDR3 sequence reads: CASSLAGLSYEQYF. CDR3 sequence (DNA): TGCGCCAGCAGCTTGGCCGGTCTTTCCTACGAGCAGTACTTC.